A single sample gave rise to the 30 T cell receptor beta chains below, sequenced in a study of early T cells in non-severe SARS-CoV-2 infection. Via MiXCR, TCRdb re-called the 5' RACE reads, giving one row per CDR3 protein. The sample has roughly 60,000 distinct CDR3 sequences, around 13% seen once; the top ten hold more than 3.5%. The specimen was whole blood. These receptor sequences come from an adult who was a healthcare worker with PCR-confirmed SARS-CoV-2 infection or an uninfected control (not recorded which).

The table lists this clonotype with many counts. The V call is TRBV7-2, the J call TRBJ2-3, with D unresolved. The CDR3 runs to 16 residues. V was cut by 1 base and J by 2 bases, with 13 bases left in between. Per the germline V gene, CDR1 is SGHTA and CDR2 is FQGNSA. CDR3 residues: CASSLVEAPPTDTQYF. The CDR3 DNA is TGTGCCAGCAGCTTAGTAGAGGCTCCCCCCACAGATACGCAGTATTTT.

CDR3 in DNA: TGTGCCAGTAGTATTAAAATATGGATGAACACTGAAGCTTTCTTT. Amino acids: CASSIKIWMNTEAFF. The chain couples TRBV19 to TRBJ1-1; D is undetermined. The CDR3 contains 15 residues. Germline-derived CDR1 and CDR2 are LNHDA and SQIVND (reference sequence). The germline V and J ends were trimmed by 3 bases and 0 bases, with 11 bases remaining between them.

This CDR3 is CAISERQGNTEAFF. Here the CDR3 DNA reads TGTGCCATCAGTGAGAGACAGGGGAACACTGAAGCTTTCTTT. The V and J genes are TRBV10-3 and TRBJ1-1, with TRBD1 matching over 7 bases. CDR3 length equals 14 residues. CDR1 and CDR2 from the germline V gene are ENHRY and SYGVKD. With 2 bases clipped from V and 1 base from J, the junction kept 1 base outside the gene matches.

The genes are TRBV4-1 and TRBJ2-3; D unclear. Germline lookup yields CDR1 MGHRA and CDR2 YSYEKL. V lost 2 bases and J 5 bases, leaving 11 bases between the germline ends. The CDR3 has 14 amino acids. CDR3 nucleotide sequence: TGCGCCAGCAGCCAAAATCAAGCGCGAGATACGCAGTATTTT. Translating gives CASSQNQARDTQYF.

The chain has TRBV29-1 and TRBJ2-7, with D perhaps TRBD1 or TRBD2 (5 bases each). The CDR3 sequence is 12 residues long. Trimming removed 2 bases at V and 3 bases at J, with 8 bases between. Per the germline V gene, CDR1 is SQVTM and CDR2 is ANQGSEA. The CDR3 spells CSVETGGYEQYF. CDR3 DNA: TGCAGCGTTGAAACAGGAGGCTACGAGCAGTACTTC.

The J gene is TRBJ1-3, the V gene TRBV20-1; D is perhaps TRBD1 (5 bases). The germline V and J ends were trimmed by 4 bases and 2 bases, with 9 bases remaining between them. The CDR3 covers 13 residues. Germline V lookup: CDR1 DFQATT, CDR2 SNEGSKA (reference sequence). In DNA form, the CDR3 reads TGCAGTGCTAAGACAGCGGCTGGAAACACCATATATTTT. Residues: CSAKTAAGNTIYF.

This clonotype turned up a few times. The chain combines TRBV5-5 with TRBJ1-4; D gene unclear. The CDR3 has 14 amino acids. Trimming took off 0 bases at V and 5 bases at J, with 8 bases between the two ends. CDR1 is SGHKS, CDR2 YYEKEE, per germline (reference sequence). The CDR3 nucleotides read TGTGCCAGCAGCTTGGCCGGCGGGAATGAAAAACTGTTTTTT. As protein: CASSLAGGNEKLFF. Drawing the rest from reference TRBV5-5 and TRBJ1-4, the complete variable domain is DAGVTQSPTHLIKTRGQQVTLRCSPISGHKSVSWYQQVLGQGPQFIFQYYEKEERGRGNFPDRFSARQFPNYSSELNVNALLLGDSALYLCASSLAGGNEKLFFGSGTQLSVL.

The chain couples TRBV7-9 to TRBJ1-2; no clear D. Germline lookup yields CDR1 SEHNR and CDR2 FQNEAQ (reference sequence). Between the trimmed V and J ends, which lost 1 base and 6 bases, there was a span of 3 bases. The CDR3 spans 11 residues. CDR3 amino acids: CASSLDDGYTF. The CDR3, as DNA: TGTGCCAGCAGCTTAGATGATGGCTACACCTTC.

Worth noting for this clonotype: One junction end does not reproduce the germline sequence, and a read error may be involved. The chain is built from TRBV20-1 and TRBJ2-5, with D perhaps matching TRBD2 (5 bases). This CDR3 region has 12 residues. CDR1 and CDR2 from the germline V gene are DFQATT and SNEGSKA (reference sequence). The CDR3 DNA reads as TGCAGTGCCGGACTGGCCCAAGGGACCCAGTACTTC. This translates into CSAGLAQGTQYF.

V gene TRBV14 combines with J gene TRBJ2-7; perhaps TRBD1 as D (6 bases). V was trimmed by 3 bases and J by 1 base, leaving 13 bases between them. The CDR3 extends over 15 amino acids. Germline CDR1 reads SGHDN; CDR2 reads FVKESK. Written as DNA, the CDR3 is TGTGCCAGCAGCCAGCTAATTGGACAGTCCTACGAGCAGTACTTC. Translated: CASSQLIGQSYEQYF.

The chain combines TRBV10-3 with TRBJ2-2, with D unclear. V was pared by 2 bases and J by 5 bases, with 6 bases between. CDR1 is ENHRY and CDR2 is SYGVKD in the germline V gene. CDR3 length equals 13 residues. The CDR3 DNA sequence: TGTGCCATCAGTGAGCAGAGAACCGGGGAGCTGTTTTTT. Protein sequence: CAISEQRTGELFF.

This clonotype was seen more than once but under ten times. V is TRBV5-1 and J is TRBJ2-5; 11 bases map to TRBD1. From germline, CDR1 is SGHRS and CDR2 YFSETQ. The CDR3 totals 15 residues. The junction had 6 bases not matched to a gene; V was cut back by 4 bases and J by 4 bases. The CDR3 is CASSLDRGLGETQYF. CDR3 bases: TGCGCCAGCAGCCTGGACAGGGGGCTAGGAGAGACCCAGTACTTC.

This clonotype has more than one count but fewer than ten. The CDR3 here is CASSPDRGYGYTF. The CDR3 DNA sequence: TGTGCCAGCAGCCCGGACAGGGGGTATGGCTACACCTTC. V is TRBV11-1 and J is TRBJ1-2; 10 positions agree with TRBD1. CDR3 length: 13 residues. Germline CDR1 reads SGHAT; CDR2 reads FQDESV (reference sequence). J gave up 5 bases and V 5 bases, and 2 bases lay outside the gene matches.

The rearrangement uses TRBV11-2 and TRBJ2-3, with a tentative D call TRBD1 (6 bases). V lost 5 bases to trimming and J lost 0 bases, with 15 bases between them. Germline V gene lookup returns CDR1 SGHAT and CDR2 FQNNGV. The CDR3 loop spans 16 amino acids. CDR3 nucleotides: TGTGCCAGCAGCCTTGGGGCAGGGGCAAGCACAGATACGCAGTATTTT. Its translation is CASSLGAGASTDTQYF. The full variable domain, rest sourced from reference TRBV11-2 and TRBJ2-3, is EAGVAQSPRYKIIEKRQSVAFWCNPISGHATLYWYQQILGQGPKLLIQFQNNGVVDDSQLPKDRFSAERLKGVDSTLKIQPAKLEDSAVYLCASSLGAGASTDTQYFGPGTRLTVL.

The chain couples TRBV6-5 to TRBJ1-3; possibly TRBD1 for D (6 bases). The CDR3 spans 15 residues. With 5 bases removed from V and 2 bases from J, the gap between germline ends came to 13 bases. CDR1 MNHEY and CDR2 SVGAGI come from the germline V gene. The CDR3 nucleotides read TGTGCCAGCAGTCCCGACAGGATTCCTGGAAACACCATATATTTT. This encodes CASSPDRIPGNTIYF.

The rearrangement uses TRBV5-1 and TRBJ2-3; 11 nucleotides agree with TRBD2. The CDR3 totals 18 residues. Trimming cost V 0 bases and J 2 bases; bases outside gene matches: 8. Germline loops: CDR1 SGHRS, CDR2 YFSETQ. The DNA for the CDR3 is TGCGCCAGCAGCTTGGGACTAGCGGGGATAAAGGTCACAGATACGCAGTATTTT. Amino acids: CASSLGLAGIKVTDTQYF.

The chain combines TRBV2 with TRBJ2-7; D is unresolved. This CDR3 contains 11 residues. The germline V and J ends were trimmed by 4 bases and 2 bases, with 3 bases remaining between them. Germline V gene lookup returns CDR1 SNHLY and CDR2 FYNNEI. CDR3 DNA: TGTGCCAGCAGTGTAACCTACGAGCAGTACTTC. It yields the protein CASSVTYEQYF.

This clonotype showed up just a few times. The chain uses TRBV10-2 and TRBJ1-1, with TRBD1 identical over 8 bases. Germline-derived CDR1 and CDR2 are WSHSY and SAAADI. V was clipped by 7 bases and J by 1 base; unmatched bases: 11. The CDR3 length is 16 residues. This CDR3 is CASIPGQGLRNTEAFF. Written as DNA, the CDR3 is TGCGCCAGCATCCCTGGACAGGGTCTTCGGAACACTGAAGCTTTCTTT.

J is TRBJ2-3 and V is TRBV19, with 8 bases identical to TRBD2. Unmatched junction bases numbered 5, after V lost 10 bases and J lost 2 bases. CDR1 is LNHDA and CDR2 is SQIVND in the germline V gene (reference sequence). The CDR3 covers 13 residues. CDR3 loop: CAKVAGSTDTQYF. CDR3 in DNA: TGTGCCAAGGTAGCGGGGTCCACAGATACGCAGTATTTT.

Ten or more counts support this clonotype. The CDR3 DNA reads TGCGCCAGCAGCCAAGATCGGGGAGGGGGGCAGTATTTT. It encodes CASSQDRGGGQYF. The chain couples TRBV4-3 to TRBJ2-3, with a possible D match to TRBD2 (7 bases). The germline gives CDR1 LGHNA, CDR2 YSLEER. There are 13 residues in the CDR3. V was clipped by 0 bases and J by 11 bases, with 12 bases between them.

A few counts support this clonotype. The chain is built from TRBV20-1 and TRBJ1-5; 7 positions agree with TRBD1. Germline trimming cut 3 bases from V and 2 bases from J; bases unmatched to any gene: 1. Germline assignment: CDR1 DFQATT and CDR2 SNEGSKA (reference sequence). The CDR3 runs 13 residues. CDR3 in DNA: TGCAGTGCTAGGGGGACAGGCAATCAGCCCCAGCATTTT. This sequence encodes CSARGTGNQPQHF.

J is TRBJ2-7 and V is TRBV6-2 or TRBV6-3; the match to TRBD1 covers 9 bases. Germline values: CDR1 MNHEY, CDR2 SVGEGT. Trimming at V came to 7 bases and at J to 3 bases, leaving 7 bases not matched to a gene. The CDR3 is 14 residues long. The CDR3 DNA reads as TGTGCCAGCAACGCACAGGGGGCCGACTACGAGCAGTACTTC. Translating it yields CASNAQGADYEQYF.

The chain recombines TRBV6-5 with TRBJ1-4; TRBD1 is a possible D gene (6 bases). This CDR3 has 15 residues. V was pared by 4 bases and J by 7 bases, with 16 bases between. Germline-derived CDR1 and CDR2 are MNHEY and SVGAGI. CDR3 region: CASSFGGGLGEKLFF. CDR3 bases: TGTGCCAGCAGTTTTGGCGGGGGGCTCGGTGAAAAACTGTTTTTT.

This clonotype was seen only a few times. The chain combines TRBV9 with TRBJ1-5; a possible D gene is TRBD1 (5 bases). Germline V gene sequence: CDR1 SGDLS, CDR2 YYNGEE. The CDR3 totals 14 residues. Deletions cut 5 bases from V and 8 bases from J, with 17 bases between. The CDR3 sequence is CASSRGASREPQHF. The CDR3 DNA sequence: TGTGCCAGCAGTCGAGGGGCATCCCGGGAGCCCCAGCATTTT. The variable domain in full, with the rest retrieved from reference TRBV9 and TRBJ1-5, is DSGVTQTPKHLITATGQRVTLRCSPRSGDLSVYWYQQSLDQGLQFLIQYYNGEERAKGNILERFSAQQFPDLHSELNLSSLELGDSALYFCASSRGASREPQHFGDGTRLSIL.

V and J are TRBV7-2 and TRBJ2-2, with 9 positions matching TRBD1. Germline loops: CDR1 SGHTA, CDR2 FQGNSA. With V trimmed by 5 bases and J by 4 bases, 8 bases remained unmatched. The CDR3 loop spans 16 amino acids. DNA for the CDR3: TGTGCCAGCAGCCGAACAGGGGGCTACAGCACCGGGGAGCTGTTTTTT. This sequence encodes CASSRTGGYSTGELFF.

This clonotype was picked up a small number of times. The CDR3 DNA reads TGTGCCAGCAGCTTAATTTCTGGCTACACCTTC. Translation gives CASSLISGYTF. The chain is built from TRBV7-2 and TRBJ1-2; D is undetermined. The germline V gene has CDR1 SGHTA and CDR2 FQGNSA. The CDR3 consists of 11 residues. Trimming pared 2 bases from V and 7 bases from J, leaving 5 bases between. The complete variable domain, with remaining parts taken from reference TRBV7-2 and TRBJ1-2, reads GAGVSQSPSNKVTEKGKDVELRCDPISGHTALYWYRQSLGQGLEFLIYFQGNSAPDKSGLPSDRFSAERTGGSVSTLTIQRTQQEDSAVYLCASSLISGYTFGSGTRLTVV.

This clonotype was seen a few times. The J gene is TRBJ1-2, the V gene TRBV29-1, with 10 nucleotides matching TRBD1. Per the germline V gene, CDR1 is SQVTM and CDR2 is ANQGSEA. The CDR3 covers 14 residues. V lost 3 bases to trimming and J lost 4 bases; unmatched junction nucleotides: 5. In DNA, the CDR3 is TGCAGCGTTGACCGAGACAGGGGGCTCTATGGCTACACCTTC. This codes for CSVDRDRGLYGYTF.

This clonotype was seen a few times. The chain is built from TRBV3-1 and TRBJ2-3; 11 nucleotides agree with TRBD2. Germline V lookup: CDR1 LGHDT, CDR2 YNNKEL (reference sequence). The CDR3 runs to 19 residues. The V gene end was trimmed by 0 bases and the J gene end by 0 bases; junction bases not matched to a gene: 8. For the CDR3, the DNA is TGTGCCAGCAGCCAAGATCGGCGGCTAGCGGGGGGCAGCACAGATACGCAGTATTTT. Translated: CASSQDRRLAGGSTDTQYF.

This clonotype was observed many times. The gene calls are TRBV6-2 or TRBV6-3 and TRBJ1-1, with 9 bases matching TRBD1. Germline lookup yields CDR1 MNHEY and CDR2 SVGEGT. V lost 5 bases and J lost 8; bases outside the gene matches: 3. This CDR3 has 12 amino acids. The CDR3 DNA is TGTGCCAGCAGTACAGGGGGCGGCGAAGCTTTCTTT. Its translation: CASSTGGGEAFF.

This clonotype was found many times. The J gene is TRBJ2-7, the V gene TRBV7-2; no clear D gene. The CDR3 consists of 15 residues. Trimming left V 2 bases short and J 0 bases short, with 11 bases between. Germline CDR1 SGHTA, CDR2 FQGNSA. The CDR3 bases are TGTGCCAGCAGCTTATCTCCAGGCAACTCCTACGAGCAGTACTTC. Amino acids: CASSLSPGNSYEQYF.